The 4 T cell receptor beta chains below were found in one sample sequenced in a study of cytomegalovirus exposure and HLA in healthy donors. The primer mix had 60 Vbeta and 13 Jbeta primers. The repertoire was sequenced with immunoSEQ multiplex PCR; TCRdb's copy has only in-frame clones and lacks some. The sample includes 80,000 to 100,000 clones, roughly 70% of them seen just once. What was sequenced was PBMCs. These receptors originate from a man over 45 in good health and CMV-seronegative.

This clone has more than one count but fewer than ten. V gene TRBV5-1 combines with J gene TRBJ2-5; 8 bases line up with TRBD1. V lost 4 bases and J lost 4; bases outside the gene matches: 6. Germline-derived CDR1 and CDR2 are SGHRS and YFSETQ. This CDR3 spans 14 amino acids. CDR3 amino acids: CASSTATGVETQYF. The CDR3 DNA follows: TGCGCCAGCAGCACCGCGACAGGGGTAGAGACCCAGTACTTC.

The chain couples TRBV28 to TRBJ1-1; the D is unclear. The CDR3 is 12 residues long. CDR1 is MDHEN, CDR2 SYDVKM, per germline. Trimming took off 1 base at V and 10 bases at J, with 10 bases between the two ends. The CDR3 sequence: CASSLSGVGAFF. For the CDR3, the DNA is TGTGCCAGCAGTTTATCAGGTGTCGGAGCTTTCTTT.

The rearrangement uses TRBV9 and TRBJ2-4, with D possibly TRBD2 on 6 matching bases. Trimming removed 0 bases from V and 7 bases from J, with 14 bases in between. Germline V gene data show CDR1 as SGDLS and CDR2 as YYNGEE. The CDR3 runs to 15 residues. The CDR3 nucleotides read TGTGCCAGCAGCGTAGGCGGGACTTCCGAGAACATTCAGTACTTC. This gives the protein CASSVGGTSENIQYF.

The chain combines TRBV6-5 with TRBJ1-3, with 7 nucleotides matching TRBD1. With 6 bases clipped from V and 1 base from J, the junction kept 6 bases outside the gene matches. Germline V gene data show CDR1 as MNHEY and CDR2 as SVGAGI. CDR3 length: 15 amino acids. DNA of the CDR3: TGTGCCAGCAGGACAGGGAAGATTTCTGGAAACACCATATATTTT. Protein product: CASRTGKISGNTIYF.